Below are 9 T cell receptor beta chains sequenced from a single sample in a study of PD-L1 blockade in urothelial cancer. Clones were read by immunoSEQ multiplex PCR, and TCRdb kept only the in-frame ones, dropping some. The table has some 60,000 clones, roughly 84% seen once. This specimen was PBMCs, taken around atezolizumab (anti-PD-L1) treatment. Source of these receptors: a man aged 45-65 years with urothelial cancer.

The chain uses TRBV5-1 and TRBJ2-1, with 10 bases identical to TRBD2. This CDR3 is built from 15 residues. The V gene's germline CDR1 is SGHRS and CDR2 YFSETQ. The J segment lost 9 bases and the V segment lost 5 bases, leaving 11 bases of the junction unmatched. The CDR3 here is CASSQASGSLSEQFF. The CDR3, as DNA: TGCGCCAGCAGTCAGGCTAGCGGGAGTCTTAGTGAGCAGTTCTTC. Filled out from reference TRBV5-1 and TRBJ2-1, the complete variable domain reads KAGVTQTPRYLIKTRGQQVTLSCSPISGHRSVSWYQQTPGQGLQFLFEYFSETQRNKGNFPGRFSGRQFSNSRSEMNVSTLELGDSALYLCASSQASGSLSEQFFGPGTRLTVL.

The V call is TRBV4-2, the J call TRBJ2-7; D may be TRBD2 (5 bases). There are 14 residues in the CDR3. Between the trimmed V and J ends, which lost 0 bases and 3 bases, there was a span of 9 bases. Germline V lookup: CDR1 LGHNA, CDR2 YNFKEQ. Written as DNA, the CDR3 is TGTGCCAGCAGCCAAGATTTGGGAGACTACGAGCAGTACTTC. It codes for CASSQDLGDYEQYF.

V usage is TRBV9 and J usage is TRBJ1-2; 8 nucleotides align to TRBD1. V was pared by 3 bases and J by 4 bases, with 5 bases of the junction left unmatched. This CDR3 has 14 amino acids. In germline, CDR1 is SGDLS, CDR2 YYNGEE. DNA of the CDR3: TGTGCCAGCAGCGATGGGACAGGCCTCTATGGCTACACCTTC. Amino acid sequence: CASSDGTGLYGYTF.

This clone was seen once. V usage is TRBV9 and J usage is TRBJ2-1, with TRBD2 identical over 12 bases. Trimming took 0 bases from V and 13 from J; bases not matched to a gene: 5. CDR1 is SGDLS, CDR2 YYNGEE, per germline. This CDR3 is built from 14 residues. CDR3 residues: CASSVDPSGRAQFF. The CDR3 DNA is TGTGCCAGCAGCGTAGATCCTAGCGGGAGGGCCCAGTTCTTC.

The J gene is TRBJ1-6, the V gene TRBV4-1, with D tentatively TRBD1 (5 bases). Germline loops: CDR1 MGHRA, CDR2 YSYEKL. The CDR3 runs 17 residues. Between the trimmed V and J ends, which lost 0 bases and 7 bases, there was a span of 16 bases. The CDR3 DNA is TGCGCCAGCAGCCAAGATCGGCGGGGGAATAGGAATTCACCCCTCCACTTT. It codes for CASSQDRRGNRNSPLHF.

The rearrangement links TRBV7-2 to TRBJ2-7; TRBD1 matches at 8 bases. This CDR3 is 12 amino acids long. Unmatched junction bases numbered 5, after V lost 3 bases and J lost 10 bases. Germline CDR1 reads SGHTA; CDR2 reads FQGNSA. CDR3 sequence (DNA): TGTGCCAGCAGCTTGGACAGGGTCGGACAGTACTTC. This translates into CASSLDRVGQYF.

The J gene is TRBJ2-7, the V gene TRBV9, with no clear D. V lost 2 bases and J 2 bases, leaving 11 bases between the germline ends. The germline gives CDR1 SGDLS, CDR2 YYNGEE. The CDR3 extends over 14 amino acids. The DNA of the CDR3 is TGTGCCAGCAGCGTCCGCGAAAAAACCTACGAGCAGTACTTC. It specifies CASSVREKTYEQYF.

The rearrangement links TRBV2 to TRBJ1-1; 7 bases are a match to TRBD1. The junction had 6 bases not matched to a gene; V was cut back by 7 bases and J by 1 base. The length of the CDR3 is 14 residues. Germline V gene lookup returns CDR1 SNHLY and CDR2 FYNNEI. The CDR3 sequence is CASTGTVSNTEAFF. The CDR3 DNA reads as TGTGCCAGCACAGGGACAGTTTCGAACACTGAAGCTTTCTTT.

The chain uses TRBV6-5 and TRBJ2-7, with D perhaps TRBD2 (5 bases). V lost 7 bases to trimming and J lost 1 base, with 8 bases between them. This CDR3 contains 12 residues. Germline V CDR1 and CDR2: MNHEY, SVGAGI. The CDR3 is CASTQRSYEQYF. The DNA of the CDR3 is TGTGCCAGCACGCAGCGGTCCTACGAGCAGTACTTC.